The source of this TCR beta chain is a study of technical replicates of blood from several donors. Repertoires were generated with immunoSEQ multiplex PCR, while TCRdb's copy carries only in-frame clones and drops some. This table holds just under 60,000 clones, just under 95% found once. The CDR3 is 15 amino acids. Losses at the gene ends were 5 bases for V and 7 bases for J; bases not matched to a gene: 7. CDR1 is SGHRS, CDR2 YFSETQ, per germline. Sequenced input: PBMCs. This receptor was taken from a human donor in good health. Some clones in this sample may be carry-over from other donors' samples. The rearrangement uses TRBV5-1 and TRBJ1-6; 9 bases map to TRBD1. DNA of the CDR3: TGCGCCAGCAGTAGGGACAGGGCCCCAAATTCACCCCTCCACTTT. It encodes CASSRDRAPNSPLHF.